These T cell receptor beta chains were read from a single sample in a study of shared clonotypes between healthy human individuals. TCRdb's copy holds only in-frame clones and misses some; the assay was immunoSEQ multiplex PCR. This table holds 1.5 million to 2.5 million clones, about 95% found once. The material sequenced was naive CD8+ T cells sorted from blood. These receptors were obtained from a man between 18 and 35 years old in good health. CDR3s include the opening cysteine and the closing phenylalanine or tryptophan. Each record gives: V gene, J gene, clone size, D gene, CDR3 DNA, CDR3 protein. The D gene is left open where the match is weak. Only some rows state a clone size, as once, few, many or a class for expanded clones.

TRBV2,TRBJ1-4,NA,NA,TGTGCCAGCAGTGATCTTGGGAGTAATGAAAAACTGTTTTTT,CASSDLGSNEKLFF
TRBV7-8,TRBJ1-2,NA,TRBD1,TGTGCCAGCAGCTTAGGCCTGGGAGGGGGCGGACCAGACTATGGCTACACCTTC,CASSLGLGGGGPDYGYTF
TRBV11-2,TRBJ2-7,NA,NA,TGTGCCAGCGGTCAAGCAGGGGGAGGTTCCTACGAGCAGTACTTC,CASGQAGGGSYEQYF
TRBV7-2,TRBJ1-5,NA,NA,TGTGCCAGCAGTCCTACGAAGGTTAGCAATCAGCCCCAGCATTTT,CASSPTKVSNQPQHF
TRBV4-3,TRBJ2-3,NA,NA,TGCGCCAGCAGCCAAGGTCGGGGTGTTGGCACAGATACGCAGTATTTT,CASSQGRGVGTDTQYF
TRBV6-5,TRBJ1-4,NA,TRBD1,TGTGCCAGCAGTTACGGGACAGAAGGAACTAATGAAAAACTGTTTTTT,CASSYGTEGTNEKLFF
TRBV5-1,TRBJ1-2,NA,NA,TGCGCCAGCAGGGGCTATGGCTACACCTTC,CASRGYGYTF
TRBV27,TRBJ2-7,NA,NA,TGTGCCAGCAGTTTAGCGGCGCCAGCCTACGAGCAGTACTTC,CASSLAAPAYEQYF
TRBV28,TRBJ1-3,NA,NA,TGTGCCAGCAGTTTATTTTCAGACTTCTCTGGAAACACCATATATTTT,CASSLFSDFSGNTIYF
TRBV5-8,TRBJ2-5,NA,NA,TGTGCCAGCAGCTTGCCTTCGGAGACCCAGTACTTC,CASSLPSETQYF
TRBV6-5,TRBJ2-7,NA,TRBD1,TGTGCCAGCACCGCGACAGGGGGCTACGAGCAGTACTTC,CASTATGGYEQYF
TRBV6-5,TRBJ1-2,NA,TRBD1,TGTGCCAGCAGCTTATCAGGGGGTGGAGGCTACACCTTC,CASSLSGGGGYTF
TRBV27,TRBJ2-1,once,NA,TGTGCCAGCAGTTTCGACCACTACAATGAGCAGTTCTTC,CASSFDHYNEQFF
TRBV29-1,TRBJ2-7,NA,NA,TGCAGCGTTGAAGGCGTTAGGCAGGACCACTACGAGCAGTACTTC,CSVEGVRQDHYEQYF
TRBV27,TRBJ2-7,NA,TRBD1,TGTGCCAGCAGCTGGGACAGGGAGTACGAGCAGTACTTC,CASSWDREYEQYF
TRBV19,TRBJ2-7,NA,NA,TGTGCCAGTAGCATCACAGGGTGGAGCTCCTACGAGCAGTACTTC,CASSITGWSSYEQYF
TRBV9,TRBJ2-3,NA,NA,TGTGCCAGCAGCCCAAGTCCGACTAGTCTAAATACGCAGTATTTT,CASSPSPTSLNTQYF
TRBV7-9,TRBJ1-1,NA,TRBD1,TGTGCCAGCAGCCTTAGGACAGGGGGCCGGAACACTGAAGCTTTCTTT,CASSLRTGGRNTEAFF
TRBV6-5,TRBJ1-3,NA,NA,TGTGCCAGCAGTTACCAGGGAGAATCCGGAAACACCATATATTTT,CASSYQGESGNTIYF
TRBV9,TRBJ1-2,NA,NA,TGTGCCAGCAGCACCCGTTTAGCGCCGTCCACCAGCTATGGCTACACCTTC,CASSTRLAPSTSYGYTF
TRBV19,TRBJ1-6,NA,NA,TGTGCCAGTAGTATGGAGGAACGGAGGACCTATAATTCACCCCTCCACTTT,CASSMEERRTYNSPLHF
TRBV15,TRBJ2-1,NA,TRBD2,TGTGCCACCAGCAGAGAGTCTAGCGGAGACAATGAGCAGTTCTTC,CATSRESSGDNEQFF
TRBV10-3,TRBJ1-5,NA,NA,TGTGCCATCAGTGAGTCGCCAGGGAGCCAGCCCCAGCATTTT,CAISESPGSQPQHF
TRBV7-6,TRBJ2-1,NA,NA,TGTGCCAGCAGCTTAGATTTCTCGGGGTTGGATGAGCAGTTCTTC,CASSLDFSGLDEQFF
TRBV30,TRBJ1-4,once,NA,TGTGCCTGGGCCGGGGTGATGGGGGAAAAACTGTTTTTT,CAWAGVMGEKLFF
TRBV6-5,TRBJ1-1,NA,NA,TGTGCCAGCAGTTCTCTGGGTGCGAACACTGAAGCTTTCTTT,CASSSLGANTEAFF
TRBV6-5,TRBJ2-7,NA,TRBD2,TGTGCCAGCAGCTACGGGGGGGCGGGGGAGCAGTACTTC,CASSYGGAGEQYF
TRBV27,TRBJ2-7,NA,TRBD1,TGTGCCAGCTCCAACCGGGGCGTCGAGGGGGCCCTTCACTACGAGCAGTACTTC,CASSNRGVEGALHYEQYF
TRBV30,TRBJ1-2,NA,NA,TGTGCCTGGAGTAGAACCGGGACGGTTTATGGCTACACCTTC,CAWSRTGTVYGYTF
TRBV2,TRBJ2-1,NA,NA,TGTGCCAGCAGTGAAGATTGGGAGCAGTTCTTC,CASSEDWEQFF
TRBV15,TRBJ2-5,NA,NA,TGTGCCACCAGCAGAGGGATCCAAGAGACCCAGTACTTC,CATSRGIQETQYF
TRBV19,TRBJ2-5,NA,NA,TGTGCCAGTAGTATAGACTTAGAAGAGACCCAGTACTTC,CASSIDLEETQYF
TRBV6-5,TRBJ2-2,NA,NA,TGTGCCAGCAGTTACATTGGGGGTGGCGGGGAGCTGTTTTTT,CASSYIGGGGELFF
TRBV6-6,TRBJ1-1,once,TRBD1,TGTGCCAGCAGTCCCCCCCCCGACAGGGCTAGCACTGAAGCTTTCTTT,CASSPPPDRASTEAFF
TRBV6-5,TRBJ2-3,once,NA,TGTGCCAGCAGTTTACGGGCCCTCCTCACAGATACGCAGTATTTT,CASSLRALLTDTQYF
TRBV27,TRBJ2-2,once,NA,TGTGCCAGCAGTTTATTACCCGGGGAGCTGTTTTTT,CASSLLPGELFF
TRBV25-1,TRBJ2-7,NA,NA,TGTGCCAGCAGTGAACAGATTTCCTACGAGCAGTACTTC,CASSEQISYEQYF
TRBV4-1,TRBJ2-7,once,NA,TGCGCCAGCAGCCAAGAAGGGCTGCTCTCCTACGAGCAGTACTTC,CASSQEGLLSYEQYF
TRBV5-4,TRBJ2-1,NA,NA,TGTGCCAGCAGCTTGATAGAAAGGGACGAGCAGTTCTTC,CASSLIERDEQFF
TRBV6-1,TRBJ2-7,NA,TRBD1,TGTGCCAGCACTCAAGGACAGGGATTTGGCTACGAGCAGTACTTC,CASTQGQGFGYEQYF
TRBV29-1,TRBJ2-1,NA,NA,TGCAGCGTGGCCGGACTCCCGATCTCCTACAATGAGCAGTTCTTC,CSVAGLPISYNEQFF